Detailed here is one T cell receptor (beta chain). There are 11 residues in the CDR3. Trimming shortened V by 0 bases and J by 7 bases, and 5 bases separated the two germline ends. The germline gives CDR1 GTSNPN, CDR2 SVGIG (reference sequence). This entry belongs to a study of CD8 T cells in Susac syndrome. An amount of RNA that ranged from roughly 0.45 to 1 ug was reverse transcribed with random hexamers. TCRdb analysed the immunoSEQ multiplex PCR reads with MiXCR anew, one entry per CDR3 protein. Of over 120,000 distinct CDR3 sequences in the sample, 85% to 95% were seen once. Sequencing used CD4+ T cells from PBMCs. The chain has TRBV30 and TRBJ2-3; D is ambiguous. The TCR was taken from a human donor with Susac syndrome. The CDR3 region has the DNA TGTGCCTGGAGTGTCGACAATACGCAGTATTTT. It yields the protein CAWSVDNTQYF.